These T cell receptor beta chains were read from a single sample in a study of control samples from healthy donors and cancer patients. Sequencing used immunoSEQ multiplex PCR; TCRdb keeps in-frame clones, though not all of them. Here the sample spans around 130,000 clones, about 86% being singletons. The sample taken for sequencing was blood. These TCRs come from a man younger than 40 in good health. The CDR3 runs from the conserved cysteine through the conserved F or W. D genes are given only for firm matches. Clone size is given for some rows only: seen once, a few or many times, or a class if the clone is expanded.

clone size: -
D gene: TRBD1
J gene: TRBJ1-4
V gene: TRBV4-1
CDR3 protein: CASSQSTGGNNEKLFF
CDR3 DNA: TGCGCCAGCAGCCAGTCGACAGGGGGAAACAATGAAAAACTGTTTTTT

clone size: -
D gene: -
J gene: TRBJ1-5
V gene: TRBV2
CDR3 protein: CASSEAGGNQPQHF
CDR3 DNA: TGTGCCAGCAGTGAAGCAGGGGGAAATCAGCCCCAGCATTTT

clone size: few
D gene: -
J gene: TRBJ1-5
V gene: TRBV10-3
CDR3 protein: CAISEGGASNQPQHF
CDR3 DNA: TGTGCCATCAGTGAGGGGGGGGCTAGCAATCAGCCCCAGCATTTT

clone size: -
D gene: -
J gene: TRBJ1-1
V gene: TRBV12-3/TRBV12-4
CDR3 protein: CASSLLLNTEAFF
CDR3 DNA: TGTGCCAGCAGTTTATTACTGAACACTGAAGCTTTCTTT

clone size: -
D gene: -
J gene: TRBJ1-1
V gene: TRBV4-1
CDR3 protein: CASSQERERFTEAFF
CDR3 DNA: TGCGCCAGCAGCCAAGAGAGGGAAAGGTTCACTGAAGCTTTCTTT

clone size: -
D gene: -
J gene: TRBJ2-2
V gene: TRBV27
CDR3 protein: CASSLSIVNTGELFF
CDR3 DNA: TGTGCCAGCAGTTTATCTATAGTGAACACCGGGGAGCTGTTTTTT

clone size: -
D gene: TRBD1
J gene: TRBJ2-5
V gene: TRBV11-3
CDR3 protein: CASSFRDSYQETQYF
CDR3 DNA: TGTGCCAGCAGCTTCCGGGACAGCTACCAAGAGACCCAGTACTTC

clone size: -
D gene: -
J gene: TRBJ2-2
V gene: TRBV2
CDR3 protein: CASNKGSGANTGELFF
CDR3 DNA: TGTGCCAGCAACAAGGGGTCAGGGGCGAACACCGGGGAGCTGTTTTTT

clone size: -
D gene: -
J gene: TRBJ1-1
V gene: TRBV18
CDR3 protein: CASSPPNSNTEAFF
CDR3 DNA: TGTGCCAGCTCACCACCCAACTCGAACACTGAAGCTTTCTTT

clone size: -
D gene: -
J gene: TRBJ1-4
V gene: TRBV30
CDR3 protein: CAWSERATNEKLFF
CDR3 DNA: TGTGCCTGGAGTGAAAGGGCAACTAATGAAAAACTGTTTTTT

clone size: -
D gene: TRBD1
J gene: TRBJ1-4
V gene: TRBV18
CDR3 protein: CASSPTSRDRVEKLFF
CDR3 DNA: TGTGCCAGCTCACCAACGTCCCGGGACAGGGTTGAAAAACTGTTTTTT

clone size: -
D gene: TRBD1
J gene: TRBJ1-2
V gene: TRBV7-8
CDR3 protein: CASSSPRTGLSYGYTF
CDR3 DNA: TGTGCCAGCAGCTCACCTAGGACAGGGCTGAGCTATGGCTACACCTTC

clone size: -
D gene: -
J gene: TRBJ2-5
V gene: TRBV19
CDR3 protein: CASRGRHQETQYF
CDR3 DNA: TGTGCCAGTAGAGGGAGACACCAAGAGACCCAGTACTTC

clone size: -
D gene: -
J gene: TRBJ1-2
V gene: TRBV19
CDR3 protein: CASSKELLNNYGYTF
CDR3 DNA: TGTGCCAGTAGTAAAGAACTGTTGAATAACTATGGCTACACCTTC

clone size: -
D gene: -
J gene: TRBJ1-3
V gene: TRBV6-2/TRBV6-3
CDR3 protein: CASSYSTGLSGNTIYF
CDR3 DNA: TGTGCCAGCAGTTACAGCACGGGGCTCTCTGGAAACACCATATATTTT

clone size: -
D gene: -
J gene: TRBJ2-2
V gene: TRBV5-1
CDR3 protein: CASSFGGPHTPNTGELFF
CDR3 DNA: TGCGCCAGCAGCTTTGGGGGGCCACATACCCCGAACACCGGGGAGCTGTTTTTT

clone size: -
D gene: -
J gene: TRBJ1-4
V gene: TRBV18
CDR3 protein: CASSLGAVSEKLFF
CDR3 DNA: TGTGCCAGCTCACTGGGCGCGGTTTCGGAAAAACTGTTTTTT

clone size: -
D gene: -
J gene: TRBJ2-1
V gene: TRBV5-1
CDR3 protein: CASSPSNGFF
CDR3 DNA: TGCGCCAGCAGCCCGAGTAATGGGTTCTTC

clone size: -
D gene: TRBD2
J gene: TRBJ2-1
V gene: TRBV18
CDR3 protein: CASSPVSSGGLSRNEQFF
CDR3 DNA: TGTGCCAGCTCACCAGTTTCTAGCGGGGGGCTGTCTAGAAATGAGCAGTTCTTC

clone size: -
D gene: TRBD1
J gene: TRBJ1-2
V gene: TRBV5-1
CDR3 protein: CASSVGQGESGYTF
CDR3 DNA: TGCGCCAGCAGCGTGGGACAGGGGGAGTCTGGCTACACCTTC

clone size: once
D gene: -
J gene: TRBJ1-4
V gene: TRBV2
CDR3 protein: CASSRDGTTNEKLFF
CDR3 DNA: TGTGCCAGCAGTCGGGACGGTACAACTAATGAAAAACTGTTTTTT

clone size: -
D gene: -
J gene: TRBJ2-2
V gene: TRBV30
CDR3 protein: CAWTLQGTGELFF
CDR3 DNA: TGTGCCTGGACTTTACAGGGAACCGGGGAGCTGTTTTTT

clone size: -
D gene: -
J gene: TRBJ1-1
V gene: TRBV5-1
CDR3 protein: CASSLDGDMNTEAFF
CDR3 DNA: TGCGCCAGCAGCTTGGATGGGGACATGAACACTGAAGCTTTCTTT

clone size: -
D gene: -
J gene: TRBJ1-6
V gene: TRBV10-2
CDR3 protein: CASRVGRDSPLHF
CDR3 DNA: TGCGCCAGCAGAGTCGGACGGGATTCACCCCTCCACTTT

clone size: -
D gene: TRBD1
J gene: TRBJ2-1
V gene: TRBV9
CDR3 protein: CASSQRDRVTNEQFF
CDR3 DNA: TGTGCCAGCAGCCAGAGGGACAGGGTCACCAATGAGCAGTTCTTC

clone size: once
D gene: TRBD2
J gene: TRBJ2-4
V gene: TRBV28
CDR3 protein: CASMTSGATAKNIQYF
CDR3 DNA: TGTGCCAGCATGACTAGCGGCGCTACAGCCAAAAACATTCAGTACTTC

clone size: -
D gene: TRBD1
J gene: TRBJ1-3
V gene: TRBV5-5
CDR3 protein: CASSFTPGQGGGNTIYF
CDR3 DNA: TGTGCCAGCAGTTTTACTCCGGGACAGGGGGGCGGAAACACCATATATTTT

clone size: -
D gene: -
J gene: TRBJ1-2
V gene: TRBV19
CDR3 protein: CASSMVAKHNYGYTF
CDR3 DNA: TGTGCCAGTAGTATGGTGGCAAAACATAACTATGGCTACACCTTC

clone size: -
D gene: -
J gene: TRBJ2-7
V gene: TRBV4-1
CDR3 protein: CASSQGDSYEQYF
CDR3 DNA: TGCGCCAGCAGCCAAGGAGACAGCTACGAGCAGTACTTC

clone size: -
D gene: -
J gene: TRBJ1-1
V gene: TRBV2
CDR3 protein: CASSPWAERAFF
CDR3 DNA: TGTGCCAGCAGTCCCTGGGCGGAGCGAGCTTTCTTT

clone size: -
D gene: TRBD1
J gene: TRBJ1-1
V gene: TRBV18
CDR3 protein: CASSLNGRGMAEAFF
CDR3 DNA: TGTGCCAGCTCCCTCAACGGCAGGGGGATGGCTGAAGCTTTCTTT

clone size: -
D gene: -
J gene: TRBJ2-2
V gene: TRBV6-5
CDR3 protein: CASRGAGGELFF
CDR3 DNA: TGTGCCAGCAGAGGGGCCGGGGGGGAGCTGTTTTTT

clone size: -
D gene: -
J gene: TRBJ1-5
V gene: TRBV7-2
CDR3 protein: CASSFGLDSNQPQHF
CDR3 DNA: TGTGCCAGCAGCTTTGGCCTAGATAGCAATCAGCCCCAGCATTTT

clone size: once
D gene: -
J gene: TRBJ1-2
V gene: TRBV20-1
CDR3 protein: CSARGTYGYTF
CDR3 DNA: TGCAGTGCTAGAGGGACTTATGGCTACACCTTC

clone size: -
D gene: -
J gene: TRBJ1-2
V gene: TRBV9
CDR3 protein: CASSVDISQGRYGYTF
CDR3 DNA: TGTGCCAGCAGCGTAGACATTTCCCAAGGGAGGTATGGCTACACCTTC

clone size: -
D gene: -
J gene: TRBJ1-5
V gene: TRBV4-1
CDR3 protein: CASSQVLGEKPQHF
CDR3 DNA: TGCGCCAGCAGCCAAGTTTTAGGGGAGAAGCCCCAGCATTTT

clone size: -
D gene: -
J gene: TRBJ2-5
V gene: TRBV2
CDR3 protein: CASSVDGSWTQYF
CDR3 DNA: TGTGCCAGCAGTGTGGACGGCTCCTGGACCCAGTACTTC

clone size: -
D gene: -
J gene: TRBJ2-6
V gene: TRBV19
CDR3 protein: CASSIGNSGANVLTF
CDR3 DNA: TGTGCCAGTAGTATAGGAAACTCTGGGGCCAACGTCCTGACTTTC